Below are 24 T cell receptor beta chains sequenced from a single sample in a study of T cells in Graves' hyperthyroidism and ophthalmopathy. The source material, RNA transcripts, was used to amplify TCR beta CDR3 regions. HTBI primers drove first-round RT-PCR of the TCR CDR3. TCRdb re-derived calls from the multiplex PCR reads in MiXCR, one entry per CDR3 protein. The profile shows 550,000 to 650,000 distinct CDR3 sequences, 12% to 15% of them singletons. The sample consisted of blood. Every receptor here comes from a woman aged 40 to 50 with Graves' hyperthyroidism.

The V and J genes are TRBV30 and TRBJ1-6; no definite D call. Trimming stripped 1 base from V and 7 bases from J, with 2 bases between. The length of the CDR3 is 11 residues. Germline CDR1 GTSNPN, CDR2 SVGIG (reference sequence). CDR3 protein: CAWSGNSPLHF. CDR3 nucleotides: TGTGCCTGGAGTGGGAATTCACCCCTCCACTTT.

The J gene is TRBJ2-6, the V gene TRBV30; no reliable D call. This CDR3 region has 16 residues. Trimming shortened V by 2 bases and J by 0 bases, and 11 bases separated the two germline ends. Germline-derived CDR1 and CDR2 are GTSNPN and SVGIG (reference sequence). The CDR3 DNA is TGTGCCTGGAGTCCAACAACTATCTCTGGGGCCAACGTCCTGACTTTC. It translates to CAWSPTTISGANVLTF.

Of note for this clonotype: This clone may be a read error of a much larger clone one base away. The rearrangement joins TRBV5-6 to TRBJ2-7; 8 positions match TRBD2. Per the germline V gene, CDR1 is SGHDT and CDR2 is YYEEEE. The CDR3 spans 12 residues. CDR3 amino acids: CVSVGGDYEQYF. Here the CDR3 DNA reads TGTGTCAGCGTCGGGGGGGACTACGAGCAGTACTTC.

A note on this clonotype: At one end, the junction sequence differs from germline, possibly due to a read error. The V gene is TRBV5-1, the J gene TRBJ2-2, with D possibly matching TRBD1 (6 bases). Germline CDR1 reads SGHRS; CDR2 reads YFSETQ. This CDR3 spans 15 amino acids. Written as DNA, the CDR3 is TGTGCCAGCAGCGCAGGACAGCCCAACACCGGGGAGCTGTTTTTT. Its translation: CASSAGQPNTGELFF.

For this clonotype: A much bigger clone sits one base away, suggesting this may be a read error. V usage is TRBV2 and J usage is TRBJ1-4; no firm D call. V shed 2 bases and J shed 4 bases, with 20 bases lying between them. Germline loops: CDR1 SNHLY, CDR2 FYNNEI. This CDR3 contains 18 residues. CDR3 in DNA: TGTGCCAGCAGTGAAAAGGTGTGGGTGTGGACCCGTAATGAAAAACTGTTTTTT. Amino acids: CASSEKVWVWTRNEKLFF.

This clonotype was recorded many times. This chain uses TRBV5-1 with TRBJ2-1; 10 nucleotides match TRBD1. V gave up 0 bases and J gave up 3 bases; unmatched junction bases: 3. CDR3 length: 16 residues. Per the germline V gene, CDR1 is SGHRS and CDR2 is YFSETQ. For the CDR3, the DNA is TGCGCCAGCAGCTTGGAGACAGGGGGCGGCTACAATGAGCAGTTCTTC. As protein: CASSLETGGGYNEQFF.

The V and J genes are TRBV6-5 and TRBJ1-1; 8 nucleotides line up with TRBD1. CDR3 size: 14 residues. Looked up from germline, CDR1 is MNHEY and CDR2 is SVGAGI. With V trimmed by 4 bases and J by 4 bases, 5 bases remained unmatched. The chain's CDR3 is CASSLDRASTEAFF. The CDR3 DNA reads TGTGCCAGCAGTTTGGACAGGGCGTCCACTGAAGCTTTCTTT.

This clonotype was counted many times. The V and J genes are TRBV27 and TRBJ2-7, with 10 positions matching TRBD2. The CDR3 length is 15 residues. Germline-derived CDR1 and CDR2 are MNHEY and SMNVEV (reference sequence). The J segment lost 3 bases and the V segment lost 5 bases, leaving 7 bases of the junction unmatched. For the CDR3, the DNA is TGTGCCAGCAGTCCTAGCGGGAGTTTGGGCTACGAGCAGTACTTC. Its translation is CASSPSGSLGYEQYF.

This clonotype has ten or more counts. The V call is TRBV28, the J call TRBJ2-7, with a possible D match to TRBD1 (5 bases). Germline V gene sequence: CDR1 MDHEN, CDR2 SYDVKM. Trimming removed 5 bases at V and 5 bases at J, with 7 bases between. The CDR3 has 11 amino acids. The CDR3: CASSVRDEQYF. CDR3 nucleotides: TGTGCCAGCAGTGTCAGGGACGAGCAGTACTTC.

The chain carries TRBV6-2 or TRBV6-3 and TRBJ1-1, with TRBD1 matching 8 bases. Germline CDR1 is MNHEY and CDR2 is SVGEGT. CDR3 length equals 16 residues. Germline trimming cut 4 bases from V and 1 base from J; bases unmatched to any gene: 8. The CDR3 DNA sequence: TGTGCCAGCAGTTTCGCAGGGGGCGGAAGGAACACTGAAGCTTTCTTT. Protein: CASSFAGGGRNTEAFF.

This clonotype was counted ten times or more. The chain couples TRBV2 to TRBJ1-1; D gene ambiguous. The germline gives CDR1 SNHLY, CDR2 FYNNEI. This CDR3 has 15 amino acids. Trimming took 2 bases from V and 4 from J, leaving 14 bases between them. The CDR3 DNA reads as TGTGCCAGCAGTGAAAGGGCCGCATGGGGCACTGAAGCTTTCTTT. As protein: CASSERAAWGTEAFF.

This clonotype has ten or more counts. In DNA form, the CDR3 reads TGTGCCCCCCGCGGGACTAGCGGGGGTTTGGGAAATGAGCAGTTCTTC. It encodes CAPRGTSGGLGNEQFF. The chain links TRBV6-1 to TRBJ2-1; TRBD2 matches 14 bases. Germline V gives CDR1 MNHNS, CDR2 SASEGT. V lost 11 bases, J lost 7 bases, and 13 bases stayed unmatched. The CDR3 is 16 residues long.

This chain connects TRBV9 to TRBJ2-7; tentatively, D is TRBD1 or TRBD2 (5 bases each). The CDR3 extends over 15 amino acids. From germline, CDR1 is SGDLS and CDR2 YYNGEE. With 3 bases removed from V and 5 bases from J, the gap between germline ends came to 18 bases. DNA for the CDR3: TGTGCCAGCAGCGGCCGAGGGCAGGGTAGCCACGAGCAGTACTTC. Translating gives CASSGRGQGSHEQYF.

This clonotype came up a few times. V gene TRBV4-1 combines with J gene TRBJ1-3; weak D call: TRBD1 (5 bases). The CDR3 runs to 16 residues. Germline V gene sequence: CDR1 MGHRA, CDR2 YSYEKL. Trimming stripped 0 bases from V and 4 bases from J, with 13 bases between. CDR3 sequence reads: CASSQDPDSGGNTIYF. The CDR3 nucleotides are TGCGCCAGCAGCCAAGATCCCGACAGTGGCGGAAACACCATATATTTT.

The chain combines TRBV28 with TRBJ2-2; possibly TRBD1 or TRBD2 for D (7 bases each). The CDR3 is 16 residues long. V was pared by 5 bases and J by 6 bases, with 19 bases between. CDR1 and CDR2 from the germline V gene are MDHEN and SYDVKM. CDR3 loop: CASSPRGGAKAGELFF. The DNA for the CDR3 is TGTGCCAGCAGTCCCAGGGGGGGGGCTAAGGCCGGGGAGCTGTTTTTT.

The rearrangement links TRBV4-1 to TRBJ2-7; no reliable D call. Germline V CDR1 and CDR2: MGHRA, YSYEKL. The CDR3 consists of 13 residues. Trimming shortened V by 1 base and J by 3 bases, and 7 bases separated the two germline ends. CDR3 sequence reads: CASSQAVNYEQYF. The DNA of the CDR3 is TGCGCCAGCAGCCAAGCCGTCAACTACGAGCAGTACTTC.

The CDR3 protein is CASTGQGRITEAFF. The CDR3, as DNA: TGTGCCAGTACAGGACAGGGACGCATCACTGAAGCTTTCTTT. The chain carries TRBV19 and TRBJ1-1; 8 nucleotides line up with TRBD1. J lost 4 bases, V lost 7 bases, and 8 bases had no gene match. Germline V gene lookup returns CDR1 LNHDA and CDR2 SQIVND (reference sequence). The CDR3 spans 14 residues.

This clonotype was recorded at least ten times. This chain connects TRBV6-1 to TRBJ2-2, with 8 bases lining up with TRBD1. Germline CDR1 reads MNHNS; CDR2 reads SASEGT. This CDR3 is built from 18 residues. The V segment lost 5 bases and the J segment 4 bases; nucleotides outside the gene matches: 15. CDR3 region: CASSYSSTGTGGTGELFF. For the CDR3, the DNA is TGTGCCAGCAGTTATTCTTCAACCGGGACAGGCGGCACCGGGGAGCTGTTTTTT.

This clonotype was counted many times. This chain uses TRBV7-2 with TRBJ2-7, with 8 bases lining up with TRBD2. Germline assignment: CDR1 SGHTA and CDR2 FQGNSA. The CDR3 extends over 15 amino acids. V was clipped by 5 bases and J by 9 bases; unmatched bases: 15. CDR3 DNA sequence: TGTGCCAGCAGCGAGGCTAGCGGGCGGGAGTTTGGGCAGTACTTC. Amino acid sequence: CASSEASGREFGQYF.

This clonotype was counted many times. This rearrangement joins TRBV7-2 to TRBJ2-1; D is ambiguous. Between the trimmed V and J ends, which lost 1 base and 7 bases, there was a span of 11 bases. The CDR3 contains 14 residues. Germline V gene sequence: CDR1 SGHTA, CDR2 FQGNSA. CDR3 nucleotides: TGTGCCAGCAGCTTAGATCAGTTGGTGAATGAGCAGTTCTTC. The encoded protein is CASSLDQLVNEQFF.

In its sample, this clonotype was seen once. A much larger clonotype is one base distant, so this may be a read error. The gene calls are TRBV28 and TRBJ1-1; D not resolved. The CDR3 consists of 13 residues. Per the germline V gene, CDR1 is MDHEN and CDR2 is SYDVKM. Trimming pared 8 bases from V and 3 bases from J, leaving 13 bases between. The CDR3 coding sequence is TGTGCCAGCCGGGCGCAGGCGGACACTGAAGCTTTCTTT. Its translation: CASRAQADTEAFF.

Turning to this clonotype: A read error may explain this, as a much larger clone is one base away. The CDR3 DNA reads TGTGCCAGCAGTTGGACAGTCCACTACGAGCAGTACTTC. It codes for CASSWTVHYEQYF. V gene TRBV28 combines with J gene TRBJ2-7, with D perhaps matching TRBD1 (6 bases). Germline CDR1 and CDR2: MDHEN and SYDVKM. Trimming removed 4 bases at V and 3 bases at J, with 10 bases between. This CDR3 is 13 amino acids long.

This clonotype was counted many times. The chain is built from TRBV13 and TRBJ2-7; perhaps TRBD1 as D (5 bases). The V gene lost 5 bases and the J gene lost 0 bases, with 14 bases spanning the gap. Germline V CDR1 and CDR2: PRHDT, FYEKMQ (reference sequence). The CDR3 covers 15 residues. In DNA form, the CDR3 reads TGTGCCAGCAGCACACTGCAGGGTAGCTCCTACGAGCAGTACTTC. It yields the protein CASSTLQGSSYEQYF.

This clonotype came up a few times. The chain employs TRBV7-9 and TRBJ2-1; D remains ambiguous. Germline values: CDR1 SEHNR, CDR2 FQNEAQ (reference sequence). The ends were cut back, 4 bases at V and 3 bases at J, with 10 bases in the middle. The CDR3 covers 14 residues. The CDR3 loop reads CASSWEAYYNEQFF. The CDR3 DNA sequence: TGTGCCAGCAGCTGGGAAGCCTACTACAATGAGCAGTTCTTC.